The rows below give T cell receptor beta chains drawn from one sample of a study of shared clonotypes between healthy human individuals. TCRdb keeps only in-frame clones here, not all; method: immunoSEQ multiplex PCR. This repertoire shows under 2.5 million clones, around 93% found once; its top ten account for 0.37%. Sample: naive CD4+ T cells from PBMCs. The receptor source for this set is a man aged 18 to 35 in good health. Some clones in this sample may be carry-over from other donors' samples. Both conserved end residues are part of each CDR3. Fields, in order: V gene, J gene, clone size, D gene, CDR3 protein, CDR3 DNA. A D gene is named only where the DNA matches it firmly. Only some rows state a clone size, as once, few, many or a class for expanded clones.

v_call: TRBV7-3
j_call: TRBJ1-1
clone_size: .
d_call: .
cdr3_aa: CASSLTRDYNTEAFF
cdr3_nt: TGTGCCAGCAGCTTGACCCGGGATTACAACACTGAAGCTTTCTTT

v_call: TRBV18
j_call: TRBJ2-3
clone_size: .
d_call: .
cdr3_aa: CASSAGPDTDTQYF
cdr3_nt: TGTGCCAGCTCGGCGGGACCCGACACAGATACGCAGTATTTT

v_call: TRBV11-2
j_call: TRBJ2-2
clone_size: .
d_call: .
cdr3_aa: CASSLEFGQAQIYTGELFF
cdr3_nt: TGTGCCAGCAGCTTAGAATTCGGGCAAGCTCAAATTTACACCGGGGAGCTGTTTTTT

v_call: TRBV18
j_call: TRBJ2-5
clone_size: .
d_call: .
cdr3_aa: CASSSDRQETQYF
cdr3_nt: TGTGCCAGCTCATCGGACCGTCAAGAGACCCAGTACTTC

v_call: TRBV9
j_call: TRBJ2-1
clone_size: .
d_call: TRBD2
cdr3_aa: CASTATSGGWDEQFF
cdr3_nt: TGTGCCAGCACGGCAACTAGCGGGGGATGGGATGAGCAGTTCTTC

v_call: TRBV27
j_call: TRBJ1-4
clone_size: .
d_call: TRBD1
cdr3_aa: CASARQGRREKLFF
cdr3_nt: TGTGCCAGCGCCCGACAGGGACGTCGAGAAAAACTGTTTTTT

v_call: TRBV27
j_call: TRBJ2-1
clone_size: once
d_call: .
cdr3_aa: CASRFSPWASGSAFF
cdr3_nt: .

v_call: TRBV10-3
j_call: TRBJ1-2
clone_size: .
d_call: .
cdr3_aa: CAISERSVYGYTF
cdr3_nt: TGTGCCATCAGTGAGAGGTCGGTTTATGGCTACACCTTC

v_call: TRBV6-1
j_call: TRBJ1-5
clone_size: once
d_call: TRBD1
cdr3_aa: CASRGDRGFEQPQHF
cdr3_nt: TGTGCCAGCAGAGGGGACAGGGGGTTTGAGCAGCCCCAGCATTTT

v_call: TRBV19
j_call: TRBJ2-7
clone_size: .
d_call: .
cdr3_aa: CASSIAPHYEQYF
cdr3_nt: TGTGCCAGTAGTATAGCCCCCCACTACGAGCAGTACTTC

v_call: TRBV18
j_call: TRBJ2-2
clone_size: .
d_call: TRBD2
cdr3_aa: CASSPALAGNTGELFF
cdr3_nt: TGTGCCAGCTCACCAGCACTAGCGGGAAACACCGGGGAGCTGTTTTTT

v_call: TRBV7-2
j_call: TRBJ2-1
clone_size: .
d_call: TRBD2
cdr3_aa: CASSLSLAGGLIHNEQFF
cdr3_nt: TGTGCCAGCAGCTTAAGTCTAGCGGGAGGCCTGATACACAATGAGCAGTTCTTC

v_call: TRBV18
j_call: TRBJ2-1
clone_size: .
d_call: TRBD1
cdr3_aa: CASSLGTGGFNEQFF
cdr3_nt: TGTGCCAGCTCACTTGGGACAGGGGGCTTCAATGAGCAGTTCTTC

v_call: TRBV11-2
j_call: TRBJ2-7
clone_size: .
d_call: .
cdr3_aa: CASSTQRPITSYEQYF
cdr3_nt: TGTGCCAGCAGCACCCAGCGCCCCATTACCTCCTACGAGCAGTACTTC